The 16 T cell receptor beta chains given below trace back to one sample, sequenced in a study of cytomegalovirus exposure and HLA in healthy donors. Amplification used 60 Vbeta primers and 13 Jbeta primers. Profiled with immunoSEQ multiplex PCR; TCRdb holds only in-frame clones, not every one. The sample lists approximately 270,000 clones; approximately 80% were seen once. Sequenced material: PBMCs. Every receptor here comes from a girl aged 2 to 10 in good health and CMV-seronegative.

The chain has TRBV7-9 and TRBJ2-5; tentative D call: TRBD2 (6 bases). The J call could be wrong; TRBJ2-7 is a better fit for the DNA end. The CDR3 has 16 amino acids. Germline CDR1 is SEHNR and CDR2 is FQNEAQ (reference sequence). Here the CDR3 DNA reads TGTGCCAGCAGCTTAGCGGACTGGCCTAGCGCCTACGAGCAGTACTTC. Translated: CASSLADWPSAYEQYF.

The chain employs TRBV27 and TRBJ2-1; perhaps TRBD2 as D (6 bases). This CDR3 has 11 residues. V shed 6 bases and J shed 9 bases, with 9 bases lying between them. Germline CDR1 MNHEY, CDR2 SMNVEV (reference sequence). In nucleotides, the CDR3 is TGTGCCAGCAGGCTGGGGGGTGAGCAGTTCTTC. As protein: CASRLGGEQFF.

The J gene is TRBJ2-1, the V gene TRBV25-1; TRBD1 agrees at 7 bases. V was clipped by 5 bases and J by 4 bases; unmatched bases: 11. Germline V gene data show CDR1 as MGHDK and CDR2 as SYGVNS. This CDR3 contains 16 residues. The DNA for the CDR3 is TGTGCCAGCAGTAAGCTTCCGGGACAGCAGTACAATGAGCAGTTCTTC. Translated: CASSKLPGQQYNEQFF.

The V and J genes are TRBV7-9 and TRBJ2-7, with 7 bases aligning to TRBD1. The V gene's germline CDR1 is SEHNR and CDR2 FQNEAQ (reference sequence). Unmatched junction bases numbered 11, after V lost 5 bases and J lost 1 base. This CDR3 is 16 amino acids long. CDR3 in amino acids: CASSQRTGDLSYEQYF. In DNA form, the CDR3 reads TGTGCCAGCAGCCAGCGGACAGGAGACCTATCCTACGAGCAGTACTTC.

CDR3 nucleotides: TGTGCCAGCACCCCGTGGTGGTATAGCGGGGGGGTTACAGATACGCAGTATTTT. Protein sequence: CASTPWWYSGGVTDTQYF. The J gene is TRBJ2-3, the V gene TRBV11-2; 11 bases map to TRBD2. The V gene's germline CDR1 is SGHAT and CDR2 FQNNGV. With V trimmed by 7 bases and J by 3 bases, 15 bases remained unmatched. The CDR3 totals 18 residues.

The V gene is TRBV7-9, the J gene TRBJ1-2; the D gene is possibly TRBD1 (6 bases). Germline CDR1 is SEHNR and CDR2 is FQNEAQ (reference sequence). CDR3 length equals 14 residues. V was clipped by 5 bases and J by 2 bases, with 12 bases between them. CDR3 sequence (DNA): TGTGCCAGCAGCGCTGGACAGTTAAACTATGGCTACACCTTC. Translated: CASSAGQLNYGYTF.

The rearrangement joins TRBV27 to TRBJ1-1, with 11 bases identical to TRBD1. The germline gives CDR1 MNHEY, CDR2 SMNVEV (reference sequence). The CDR3 is 15 residues long. Trimming cost V 5 bases and J 3 bases; bases outside gene matches: 5. CDR3 DNA: TGTGCCAGCAGTAGCCGGGACAGGGGGTACACTGAAGCTTTCTTT. This codes for CASSSRDRGYTEAFF.

This clone was seen a single time. The rearrangement uses TRBV15 and TRBJ1-2; D is ambiguous. Per germline, CDR1 LNHNV and CDR2 YYDKDF (reference sequence). Trimming took 2 bases from V and 3 from J, leaving 4 bases between them. This CDR3 is built from 12 residues. This CDR3 is CATSRHDYGYTF. The DNA for the CDR3 is TGTGCCACCAGCAGACATGACTATGGCTACACCTTC.

V usage is TRBV28 and J usage is TRBJ1-1; D not certain. The CDR3 is made up of 11 amino acids. Germline CDR1 and CDR2: MDHEN and SYDVKM. Trimming shortened V by 0 bases and J by 11 bases, and 7 bases separated the two germline ends. CDR3 in DNA: TGTGCCAGCAGTTTATGGGGGAGGGCTTTCTTT. Translation gives CASSLWGRAFF.

V is TRBV5-1 and J is TRBJ2-2; D possibly corresponds to TRBD1 (6 bases). Looked up from germline, CDR1 is SGHRS and CDR2 is YFSETQ. There are 19 residues in the CDR3. Trimming stripped 4 bases from V and 0 bases from J, with 22 bases between. CDR3 sequence: CASSPTLRDNLANTGELFF. The CDR3 region has the DNA TGCGCCAGCAGCCCCACCTTACGGGACAACTTAGCGAACACCGGGGAGCTGTTTTTT.

J is TRBJ1-1 and V is TRBV19; the D is unclear. The CDR3 has 14 residues. Germline V gives CDR1 LNHDA, CDR2 SQIVND (reference sequence). V dropped 5 bases and J dropped 3 bases, with 13 bases sitting between them. The CDR3 nucleotides read TGTGCCAGTAGTCCACAAACATACGACACTGAAGCTTTCTTT. It is translated as CASSPQTYDTEAFF.

This chain uses TRBV30 with TRBJ2-1; TRBD2 matches 9 bases. Germline V gene data show CDR1 as GTSNPN and CDR2 as SVGIG (reference sequence). The CDR3 loop spans 15 amino acids. With 0 bases clipped from V and 7 bases from J, the junction kept 7 bases outside the gene matches. CDR3 protein: CAWSVLGGRANEQFF. CDR3 DNA sequence: TGTGCCTGGAGTGTACTCGGCGGGAGGGCGAATGAGCAGTTCTTC.

V is TRBV27 and J is TRBJ1-1; D ambiguous. The CDR3 is made up of 14 amino acids. Germline-derived CDR1 and CDR2 are MNHEY and SMNVEV (reference sequence). The germline V and J ends were trimmed by 5 bases and 6 bases, with 16 bases remaining between them. The CDR3, as DNA: TGTGCCAGCAGTCCTGGCGGGGTTTACGCTGAAGCTTTCTTT. Translating gives CASSPGGVYAEAFF.

This chain connects TRBV6-5 to TRBJ1-2, with 9 bases that match TRBD1. Germline-derived CDR1 and CDR2 are MNHEY and SVGAGI. V lost 5 bases to trimming and J lost 6 bases; unmatched junction nucleotides: 7. CDR3 length: 14 residues. This CDR3 reads CASSTSTGGDGYTF. The DNA of the CDR3 is TGTGCCAGCAGTACCTCAACAGGGGGCGATGGCTACACCTTC.

The genes are TRBV27 and TRBJ1-4; the D gene is possibly TRBD1 (6 bases). Trimming removed 8 bases at V and 0 bases at J, with 16 bases between. The CDR3 runs to 16 residues. Germline CDR1 is MNHEY and CDR2 is SMNVEV (reference sequence). CDR3 coding DNA: TGTGCCAGCTCTTCCTCCAGGGGCGCAACTAATGAAAAACTGTTTTTT. This encodes CASSSSRGATNEKLFF.

The genes are TRBV6-5 and TRBJ1-2; no reliable D call. The V gene's germline CDR1 is MNHEY and CDR2 SVGAGI. The CDR3 runs to 11 residues. With 6 bases removed from V and 6 bases from J, the gap between germline ends came to 8 bases. Written as DNA, the CDR3 is TGTGCCAGCAGGAGGGAGAATGGCTACACCTTC. It codes for CASRRENGYTF.